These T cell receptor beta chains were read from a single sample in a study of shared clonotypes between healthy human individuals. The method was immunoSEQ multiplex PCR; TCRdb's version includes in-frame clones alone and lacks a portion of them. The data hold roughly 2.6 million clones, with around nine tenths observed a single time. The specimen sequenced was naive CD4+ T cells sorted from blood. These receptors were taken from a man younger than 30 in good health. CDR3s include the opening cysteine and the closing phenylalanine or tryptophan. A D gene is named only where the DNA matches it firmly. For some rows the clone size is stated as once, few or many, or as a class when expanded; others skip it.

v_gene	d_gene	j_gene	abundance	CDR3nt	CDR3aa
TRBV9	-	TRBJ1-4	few	TGTGCCAGCAGCGTAGCTACTTCTGGAAGTGAAAAACTGTTTTTT	CASSVATSGSEKLFF
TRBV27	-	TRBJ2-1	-	TGTGCCAGCAGTCCGTGGGACAACAATGAGCAGTTCTTC	CASSPWDNNEQFF
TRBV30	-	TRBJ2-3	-	TGTGCCTGTGCGTATAATTGGGGCATCAATCACGGTTCGGGTATCACAGATACGCAGTATTTT	CACAYNWGINHGSGITDTQYF
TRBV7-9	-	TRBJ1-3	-	TGTGCCAGCAGCTTACAGGGGACCTTCTCTGGAAACACCATATATTTT	CASSLQGTFSGNTIYF
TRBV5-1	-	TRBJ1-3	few	TGCGCCAGCAGCTTGGAGGGGGGCTCTGGAAACACCATATATTTT	CASSLEGGSGNTIYF
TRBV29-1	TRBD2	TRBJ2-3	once	TGCAGCGTTGAAGGCGGGGTAGCGGGATTCACAGATACGCAGTATTTT	CSVEGGVAGFTDTQYF
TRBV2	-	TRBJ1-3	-	TGTGCCAGCAGGGGGGCAGACTATTCTGGAAACACCATATATTTT	CASRGADYSGNTIYF
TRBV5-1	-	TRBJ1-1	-	TGCGCCAGCAGCCGCGACGGTAACACTGAAGCTTTCTTT	CASSRDGNTEAFF
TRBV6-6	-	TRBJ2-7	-	TGTGCCAGCACCGACGCCCCAGGGTCCTACGAGCAGTACTTC	CASTDAPGSYEQYF
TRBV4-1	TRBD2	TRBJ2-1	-	TGCGCCAGCAGTCAACTAGCGGGGGGACTTTACAATGAGCAGTTCTTC	CASSQLAGGLYNEQFF
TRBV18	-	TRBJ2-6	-	TGTGCCAGCTCACCATTTGCCCCGGATGGGGCCAACGTCCTGACTTTC	CASSPFAPDGANVLTF
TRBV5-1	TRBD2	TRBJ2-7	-	TGCGCCAGCAGCAGGACTAGCGGGGTATACGAGCAGTACTTC	CASSRTSGVYEQYF
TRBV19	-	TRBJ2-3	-	TGTGCCAGTAGTAGATCGCCGGGAGATACGCAGTATTTT	CASSRSPGDTQYF
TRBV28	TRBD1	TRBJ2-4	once	TGTGCCAGCAGTTGGGGAAGACAGGGTCTAGCCAAAAACATTCAGTACTTC	CASSWGRQGLAKNIQYF
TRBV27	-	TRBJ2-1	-	TGTGCCAGCAGATCTTTAGGGTCCTCCTACAATGAGCAGTTCTTC	CASRSLGSSYNEQFF
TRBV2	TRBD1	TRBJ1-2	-	TGTGCCAGCGTTAACAGGGGGCCTATTTATGGCTACACCTTC	CASVNRGPIYGYTF
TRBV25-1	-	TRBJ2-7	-	TGTGCCAGCAGTGAATACAGCACTCCCTACGAGCAGTACTTC	CASSEYSTPYEQYF
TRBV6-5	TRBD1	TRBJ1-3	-	TGTGCCAGCAGGCGACAGGGCTCTGGAAACACCATATATTTT	CASRRQGSGNTIYF
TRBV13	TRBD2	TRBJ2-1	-	TGTGCCAGCAGCCTGAGGACTAGCGAGGACAATGAGCAGTTCTTC	CASSLRTSEDNEQFF
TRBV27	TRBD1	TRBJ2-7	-	TGTGCCAGCAGTTTAAAGGACAGGCCGTACTACGAGCAGTACTTC	CASSLKDRPYYEQYF
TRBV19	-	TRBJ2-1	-	TGTGCCAGTAGTAGGGACCGGGACACGGGTTCCTACAATGAGCAGTTCTTC	CASSRDRDTGSYNEQFF
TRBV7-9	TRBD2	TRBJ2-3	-	TGTGCCAGCAGCCGATTAGCGCTAGCGGACACCACGCAGTATTTT	CASSRLALADTTQYF
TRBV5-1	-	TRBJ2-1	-	TGCGCCAGCAGCTTGGGAGCGGTCTCCTACAATGAGCAGTTCTTC	CASSLGAVSYNEQFF
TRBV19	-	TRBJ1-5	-	TGTGCCAGTAGATCCCAAGGGGCCCAGAATCAGCCCCAGCATTTT	CASRSQGAQNQPQHF
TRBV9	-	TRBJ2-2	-	TGTGCCAGCAGCAAAGGGGACCGTAACACCGGGGAGCTGTTTTTT	CASSKGDRNTGELFF
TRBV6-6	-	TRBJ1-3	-	TGTGCCAGCGGGGGTCCCGGAAACACCATATATTTT	CASGGPGNTIYF
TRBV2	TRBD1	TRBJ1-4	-	TGTGCCAGCATGGTCCAGGGGGCGAGTGGGGAAAAACTGTTTTTT	CASMVQGASGEKLFF
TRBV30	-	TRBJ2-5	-	TGTGCCTGGAGTGACTTCCAAGAGACCCAGTACTTC	CAWSDFQETQYF
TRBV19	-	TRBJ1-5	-	TGTGCCAGTAGCCCCGGGACCTCGGGGAAGCAGCCCCAGCATTTT	CASSPGTSGKQPQHF
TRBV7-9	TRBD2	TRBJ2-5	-	TGTGCCAGCAGCCTTGGACTAGCCGGAGAGACCCAGTACTTC	CASSLGLAGETQYF
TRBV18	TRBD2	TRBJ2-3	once	TGTGCCAGCTCACCCTCGCTAGCGGGGACAGATACGCAGTATTTT	CASSPSLAGTDTQYF
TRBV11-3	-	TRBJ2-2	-	TGTGCCAGCAGCTTCGCGGGCTCCGGGGAGCTGTTTTTT	CASSFAGSGELFF
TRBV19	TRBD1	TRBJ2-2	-	TGTGCCAGTAGTATTCTCAGGGGACAGGGGACATCCACCGGGGAGCTGTTTTTT	CASSILRGQGTSTGELFF
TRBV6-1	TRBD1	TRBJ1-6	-	TGTGCCAGCAGAGAAGTGACAGGGAATTCACCCCTCCACTTT	CASREVTGNSPLHF
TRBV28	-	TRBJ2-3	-	TGTGCCAGCAGTTTGGTGGCGTATACGCAGTATTTT	CASSLVAYTQYF
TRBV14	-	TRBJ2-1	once	TGTGCCAGCAGCCACGCCGGGAACTACAATGAGCAGTTCTTC	CASSHAGNYNEQFF
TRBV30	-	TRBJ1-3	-	TGTGCCTGGAGTGTGGGAGGTGGAAACACCATATATTTT	CAWSVGGGNTIYF
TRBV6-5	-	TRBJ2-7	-	TGTGCCAGCAAATACAGGGCCCCATCCTACGAGCAGTACTTC	CASKYRAPSYEQYF
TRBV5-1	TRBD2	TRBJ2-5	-	TGCGCCAGCGGACTAGCGGGGGGGCCTTGGGAGACCCAGTACTTC	CASGLAGGPWETQYF
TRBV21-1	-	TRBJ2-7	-	TGTGCCAGCAGCAAAGTCCGCGCGGGAGGGTCGGAAATGTACGAGCAGTACTTC	CASSKVRAGGSEMYEQYF
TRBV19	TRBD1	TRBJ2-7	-	TGTGCCAGTAGTACGTCCGGGACAGGGACCTACGAGCAGTACTTC	CASSTSGTGTYEQYF
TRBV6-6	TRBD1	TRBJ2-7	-	TGTGCCAGCAGTGGAGGCCGGGACAGGGGTTACGAGCAGTACTTC	CASSGGRDRGYEQYF
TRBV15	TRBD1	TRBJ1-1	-	TGTGCCACCAGCCGGGACAGGGTTAGTATGAACACTGAAGCTTTCTTT	CATSRDRVSMNTEAFF